The 25 T cell receptor beta chains below were found in one sample sequenced in a study of PD-1 blockade in classical Hodgkin lymphoma. Profiled with immunoSEQ multiplex PCR; TCRdb holds only in-frame clones, not every one. Found here are about 99,000 clones, around 81% of them singletons; the top ten hold 15% to 20%. Relapse was seen in all patients after autologous stem cell transplantation, and brentuximab vedotin exposure was variable. This specimen consisted of peripheral blood mononuclear cells (PBMCs), obtained before the second cycle of nivolumab. These receptors came from a human donor with classical Hodgkin lymphoma.

The chain uses TRBV29-1 and TRBJ1-3; a possible D gene is TRBD1 (5 bases). The CDR3 runs 13 residues. Germline CDR1 SQVTM, CDR2 ANQGSEA. The CDR3 coding sequence is TGCAGTCACACAGGAAGCTCTGGAAACACCATATATTTT. Its translation: CSHTGSSGNTIYF. The variable domain in full, completed from reference TRBV29-1 and TRBJ1-3, reads SAVISQKPSRDICQRGTSLTIQCQVDSQVTMMFWYRQQPGQSLTLIATANQGSEATYESGFVIDKFPISRPNLTFSTLTVSNMSPEDSSIYLCSHTGSSGNTIYFGEGSWLTVV.

This clone has a handful of counts. The J gene is TRBJ2-1, the V gene TRBV5-6, with TRBD2 matching 8 bases. Per germline, CDR1 SGHDT and CDR2 YYEEEE. The length of the CDR3 is 15 residues. Trimming cost V 3 bases and J 5 bases; bases outside gene matches: 7. The CDR3 is CASSSGAGGHNEQFF. DNA of the CDR3: TGTGCCAGCAGCTCCGGGGCGGGGGGTCACAATGAGCAGTTCTTC.

This clone was counted a few times. This chain joins TRBV7-2 and TRBJ2-1; tentatively, D is TRBD1 (6 bases). This CDR3 comprises 15 residues. V lost 3 bases and J lost 2, with 11 bases in between. The germline CDR1 and CDR2 sequences are SGHTA and FQGNSA. Here the CDR3 reads CASSFDRFTYNEQFF. The CDR3 nucleotides are TGTGCCAGCAGCTTCGACAGGTTCACCTACAATGAGCAGTTCTTC.

This chain connects TRBV2 to TRBJ2-7; D gene ambiguous. Trimming took off 3 bases at V and 2 bases at J, with 11 bases between the two ends. CDR1 SNHLY and CDR2 FYNNEI come from the germline V gene. The CDR3 spans 14 residues. CDR3 sequence reads: CASSDLGSPYEQYF. For the CDR3, the DNA is TGTGCCAGCAGTGATCTGGGAAGCCCCTACGAGCAGTACTTC.

The V call is TRBV11-2, the J call TRBJ1-5; TRBD1 matches 8 bases. CDR3 size: 15 residues. CDR1 and CDR2 (germline): SGHAT, FQNNGV. V lost 0 bases to trimming and J lost 7 bases; unmatched junction nucleotides: 5. Here the CDR3 reads CASSLDRGRGQPQHF. The DNA for the CDR3 is TGTGCCAGCAGCTTAGACAGGGGGCGCGGCCAGCCCCAGCATTTT. The full variable domain, rest sourced from reference TRBV11-2 and TRBJ1-5, is EAGVAQSPRYKIIEKRQSVAFWCNPISGHATLYWYQQILGQGPKLLIQFQNNGVVDDSQLPKDRFSAERLKGVDSTLKIQPAKLEDSAVYLCASSLDRGRGQPQHFGDGTRLSIL.

The chain's CDR3 is CASSLETGAYEQYF. DNA of the CDR3: TGTGCCAGCAGCTTAGAAACCGGGGCCTACGAGCAGTACTTC. V usage is TRBV16 and J usage is TRBJ2-7, with a possible D match to TRBD2 (5 bases). In germline, CDR1 is KGHSY, CDR2 FQNENV. The CDR3 has 14 amino acids. V lost 5 bases to trimming and J lost 2 bases, with 13 bases between them.

The rearrangement links TRBV19 to TRBJ2-3; D unclear. The CDR3 is 15 residues long. Germline-derived CDR1 and CDR2 are LNHDA and SQIVND (reference sequence). Trimming removed 3 bases from V and 0 bases from J, with 10 bases in between. In DNA form, the CDR3 reads TGTGCCAGTAGTATTGGTGCCAGTAGCACAGATACGCAGTATTTT. Residues: CASSIGASSTDTQYF. The full variable domain, rest sourced from reference TRBV19 and TRBJ2-3, is DGGITQSPKYLFRKEGQNVTLSCEQNLNHDAMYWYRQDPGQGLRLIYYSQIVNDFQKGDIAEGYSVSREKKESFPLTVTSAQKNPTAFYLCASSIGASSTDTQYFGPGTRLTVL.

The rearrangement joins TRBV6-1 to TRBJ1-4; D might be TRBD1 (6 bases). The CDR3 totals 13 residues. Between the trimmed V and J ends, which lost 0 bases and 12 bases, there was a span of 11 bases. The germline V gene encodes CDR1 MNHNS and CDR2 SASEGT. CDR3 residues: CASSEARGRELFF. CDR3 coding DNA: TGTGCCAGCAGTGAAGCCAGGGGTAGGGAACTGTTTTTT.

This chain uses TRBV10-2 with TRBJ2-7; D remains ambiguous. CDR3 size: 12 residues. V was cut by 3 bases and J by 0 bases, with 3 bases left in between. Germline V gene data show CDR1 as WSHSY and CDR2 as SAAADI. As DNA, the CDR3 is TGCGCCAGCAGTGATACCTCCTACGAGCAGTACTTC. It is translated as CASSDTSYEQYF.

The sample holds a few counts of this clone. V is TRBV6-5 and J is TRBJ1-1; D remains unclear. The CDR3 totals 13 residues. V was cut by 2 bases and J by 10 bases, with 14 bases left in between. CDR1 and CDR2 (germline): MNHEY, SVGAGI. The CDR3 here is CASSYAGSFGAFF. CDR3 DNA sequence: TGTGCCAGCAGTTACGCCGGGTCATTCGGAGCTTTCTTT.

The rearrangement uses TRBV4-2 and TRBJ2-3; weak D call: TRBD2 (5 bases). V was clipped by 2 bases and J by 5 bases, with 17 bases between them. Germline V gives CDR1 LGHNA, CDR2 YNFKEQ. The CDR3 totals 16 residues. The DNA of the CDR3 is TGTGCCAGCAGCCAACGTTCAGCGGACTGGGGAGATACGCAGTATTTT. This translates into CASSQRSADWGDTQYF.

This chain uses TRBV30 with TRBJ1-1; possibly TRBD1 for D (5 bases). V lost 2 bases and J lost 4, with 11 bases in between. The CDR3 is made up of 13 amino acids. Germline V gives CDR1 GTSNPN, CDR2 SVGIG (reference sequence). DNA of the CDR3: TGTGCCTGGAGTTACGTAGGGGCCACTGAAGCTTTCTTT. Translated: CAWSYVGATEAFF.

The CDR3 coding sequence is TGTGCCAGCAGTCCGATCGACAGGGTTGGAAATGAGCAGTTCTTC. It specifies CASSPIDRVGNEQFF. The chain is built from TRBV28 and TRBJ2-1, with TRBD1 matching 7 bases. The CDR3 totals 15 residues. J gave up 7 bases and V 5 bases, and 11 bases lay outside the gene matches. Germline values: CDR1 MDHEN, CDR2 SYDVKM.

The rearrangement uses TRBV25-1 and TRBJ1-6; TRBD1 agrees at 8 bases. CDR1 and CDR2 from the germline V gene are MGHDK and SYGVNS. CDR3 length equals 14 residues. The V and J ends lost 5 bases and 9 bases, in that order; junction bases with no gene match: 6. The CDR3 region is CASSPRGPRSPLHF. CDR3 bases: TGTGCCAGCAGTCCCAGGGGGCCCCGTTCACCCCTCCACTTT.

The chain carries TRBV6-1 and TRBJ2-3; 14 nucleotides match TRBD2. CDR3 length: 14 residues. From germline, CDR1 is MNHNS and CDR2 SASEGT. V lost 8 bases to trimming and J lost 5 bases; unmatched junction nucleotides: 3. CDR3 region: CASGLAGGIDTQYF. Here the CDR3 DNA reads TGTGCCAGCGGACTAGCGGGAGGAATAGATACGCAGTATTTT.

V usage is TRBV7-2 and J usage is TRBJ2-7; D is uncertain. From germline, CDR1 is SGHTA and CDR2 FQGNSA. V was clipped by 1 base and J by 4 bases, with 5 bases between them. There are 12 residues in the CDR3. The CDR3 here is CASSLELYEQYF. The CDR3 bases are TGTGCCAGCAGCTTAGAACTATACGAGCAGTACTTC.

This clone was found a few times. The V call is TRBV10-1, the J call TRBJ2-1, with D uncertain. V lost 5 bases, J lost 8 bases, and 16 bases lay in between. Per germline, CDR1 WNHNN and CDR2 SYGVQD (reference sequence). The CDR3 covers 14 residues. DNA of the CDR3: TGCGCCAGCAGTCTCCCCGGACCTGGGGATGAGCAGTTCTTC. Translation: CASSLPGPGDEQFF.

About this clone itself: The sample has other DNA sequences that encode this CDR3 too. V gene TRBV9 combines with J gene TRBJ2-3, with D unresolved. Per the germline V gene, CDR1 is SGDLS and CDR2 is YYNGEE. The V and J ends lost 0 bases and 2 bases respectively, with 7 bases between them. The CDR3 runs 14 residues. CDR3 loop: CASSVGQPTDTQYF. CDR3 coding DNA: TGTGCCAGCAGCGTAGGGCAGCCCACAGATACGCAGTATTTT. Together with reference TRBV9 and TRBJ2-3, the CDR3 gives the full variable domain: DSGVTQTPKHLITATGQRVTLRCSPRSGDLSVYWYQQSLDQGLQFLIQYYNGEERAKGNILERFSAQQFPDLHSELNLSSLELGDSALYFCASSVGQPTDTQYFGPGTRLTVL.

The chain carries TRBV10-2 and TRBJ1-1, with 9 bases lining up with TRBD1. V dropped 5 bases and J dropped 5; count of bases not matched to a gene: 3. This CDR3 region has 13 residues. The germline gives CDR1 WSHSY, CDR2 SAAADI. The CDR3 DNA sequence: TGCGCCAGCAGTATGGACAGGGGAACTGAAGCTTTCTTT. Translating it yields CASSMDRGTEAFF.

The genes are TRBV30 and TRBJ1-1; D may be TRBD1 (5 bases). The V gene's germline CDR1 is GTSNPN and CDR2 SVGIG (reference sequence). Trimming removed 1 base from V and 3 bases from J, with 21 bases in between. The CDR3 is 17 amino acids. DNA for the CDR3: TGTGCCTGGAGTGCTGATAATACAGGAACTGTGGACACTGAAGCTTTCTTT. Translation: CAWSADNTGTVDTEAFF.

The V call is TRBV7-9, the J call TRBJ2-3; TRBD1 agrees at 8 bases. Germline assignment: CDR1 SEHNR and CDR2 FQNEAQ (reference sequence). V lost 7 bases to trimming and J lost 5 bases; unmatched junction nucleotides: 11. The CDR3 contains 15 residues. Written as DNA, the CDR3 is TGTGCCAGCACGCTGACAGGGGTTGTCCAAGATACGCAGTATTTT. This gives the protein CASTLTGVVQDTQYF.

The chain recombines TRBV19 with TRBJ1-5; no definite D call. V was clipped by 5 bases and J by 2 bases, with 10 bases between them. The CDR3 is 14 residues long. Looked up from germline, CDR1 is LNHDA and CDR2 is SQIVND (reference sequence). CDR3 residues: CASSGGRGNQPQHF. For the CDR3, the DNA is TGTGCCAGTAGTGGAGGTAGGGGCAATCAGCCCCAGCATTTT.

This clone was detected only once. This chain links TRBV5-4 with TRBJ2-3; TRBD2 matches at 12 bases. The V and J ends lost 0 bases and 3 bases, in that order; junction bases with no gene match: 8. Germline CDR1 SGHNT, CDR2 YYREEE (reference sequence). This CDR3 region has 18 residues. CDR3: CASSLAKLAGGPTDTQYF. CDR3 sequence (DNA): TGTGCCAGCAGCTTGGCCAAGCTAGCGGGAGGGCCAACAGATACGCAGTATTTT.

In its sample, this clone was seen a few times. This rearrangement joins TRBV5-8 to TRBJ2-3; TRBD1 might be the D (5 bases). The CDR3 consists of 16 residues. The germline V gene encodes CDR1 SGHTS and CDR2 YDEGEE. Trimming left V 0 bases short and J 0 bases short, with 11 bases between. CDR3: CASSLGTGQSTDTQYF. CDR3 DNA sequence: TGTGCCAGCAGCTTGGGCACAGGACAAAGCACAGATACGCAGTATTTT.

This rearrangement joins TRBV19 to TRBJ2-7, with TRBD2 as a possible D gene (6 bases). V was pared by 4 bases and J by 5 bases, with 21 bases between. The CDR3 runs to 16 residues. Looked up from germline, CDR1 is LNHDA and CDR2 is SQIVND (reference sequence). The CDR3, as DNA: TGTGCCAGTAGTACCGACTGGGACTGGAGACCGGACGAGCAGTACTTC. It encodes CASSTDWDWRPDEQYF.